Presented here are 18 T cell receptor beta chains from one specimen sequenced in a study of T cells after yellow fever vaccination. TCRdb passed the 5' RACE reads through MiXCR, listing each CDR3 protein once. The data show about 130,000 distinct CDR3 sequences, about 6.9% seen once. The sequenced sample was CD4+ T cells sorted from PBMCs, obtained 10 days after the yellow fever booster vaccination. The receptor set was obtained from a man aged 25 to 40 who received the YFV17D yellow fever vaccine.

A remark on this clonotype: The conserved final phenylalanine or tryptophan is absent from the CDR3, which likely points to a read error. This chain joins TRBV7-9 and TRBJ2-7; D remains ambiguous. The CDR3 is 14 amino acids. V was clipped by 4 bases and J by 0 bases, with 10 bases between them. Germline assignment: CDR1 SEHNR and CDR2 FQNEAQ (reference sequence). CDR3 amino acids: CASSYGRFSYEQYI. The CDR3 DNA sequence: TGTGCCAGCAGCTATGGACGGTTCTCCTACGAGCAGTACATC.

This clonotype was seen many times. The chain links TRBV18 to TRBJ2-7; 9 bases agree with TRBD1. The junction had 4 bases not matched to a gene; V was cut back by 3 bases and J by 1 base. The length of the CDR3 is 15 residues. CDR1 KGHSH and CDR2 LQKENI come from the germline V gene. The CDR3 loop reads CASSPRTGASYEQYF. In nucleotides, the CDR3 is TGTGCCAGCTCACCCCGGACAGGGGCGTCCTACGAGCAGTACTTC.

This clonotype has a count of ten or more. The rearrangement uses TRBV7-8 and TRBJ2-2; tentatively, D is TRBD1 or TRBD2 (5 bases each). The CDR3 extends over 18 amino acids. The germline CDR1 and CDR2 sequences are SGHVS and FQNEAQ. V lost 7 bases and J lost 5, with 26 bases in between. CDR3 residues: CASNRPGTGLLGTGELFF. As DNA, the CDR3 is TGTGCCAGCAACCGCCCGGGAACGGGGCTCCTCGGGACCGGGGAGCTGTTTTTT.

J is TRBJ2-5 and V is TRBV28, with 7 bases identical to TRBD2. After removal of 7 bases from V and 4 bases from J, the junction contained 18 bases not matched to a gene. Germline lookup yields CDR1 MDHEN and CDR2 SYDVKM. This CDR3 contains 17 residues. This CDR3 is CASTPRWEGLGSETQYF. As DNA, the CDR3 is TGTGCCAGCACCCCTCGGTGGGAGGGGCTCGGTTCAGAGACCCAGTACTTC.

The V call is TRBV4-3, the J call TRBJ2-3; possibly TRBD1 for D (6 bases). V shed 3 bases and J shed 4 bases, with 17 bases lying between them. The CDR3 is 16 amino acids. CDR1 is LGHNA, CDR2 YSLEER, per germline. The CDR3 coding sequence is TGCGCCAGCAGCCACACCGGGACATTGACCCCAGATACGCAGTATTTT. This codes for CASSHTGTLTPDTQYF.

This clonotype was counted at least ten times. The chain combines TRBV7-8 with TRBJ2-1; D gene unclear. Trimming shortened V by 1 base and J by 2 bases, and 6 bases separated the two germline ends. The length of the CDR3 is 14 residues. Germline V lookup: CDR1 SGHVS, CDR2 FQNEAQ. Written as DNA, the CDR3 is TGTGCCAGCAGCTTAGTGCTGGCCTACAATGAGCAGTTCTTC. This encodes CASSLVLAYNEQFF. Drawing the rest from reference TRBV7-8 and TRBJ2-1, the complete variable domain is GAGVSQSPRYKVAKRGQDVALRCDPISGHVSLFWYQQALGQGPEFLTYFQNEAQLDKSGLPSDRFFAERPEGSVSTLKIQRTQQEDSAVYLCASSLVLAYNEQFFGPGTRLTVL.

This clonotype was recorded many times. This chain joins TRBV14 and TRBJ1-1; D not resolved. Trimming pared 4 bases from V and 5 bases from J, leaving 20 bases between. Germline V gives CDR1 SGHDN, CDR2 FVKESK. The CDR3 is 16 residues long. The CDR3 loop reads CASSRPGAGTETEAFF. The CDR3, as DNA: TGTGCCAGCAGCCGCCCCGGAGCGGGAACGGAGACTGAAGCTTTCTTT.

This clonotype has at least ten counts. The J gene is TRBJ2-3, the V gene TRBV4-3; tentative D call: TRBD2 (5 bases). The CDR3 is made up of 13 amino acids. Germline V gives CDR1 LGHNA, CDR2 YSLEER. V was cut by 3 bases and J by 4 bases, with 8 bases left in between. The CDR3 DNA is TGCGCCAGCAGCCAGTCGAGGGCAGATACGCAGTATTTT. Residues: CASSQSRADTQYF.

This clonotype was counted ten times or more. The chain has TRBV20-1 and TRBJ2-7; the D gene is possibly TRBD1 (6 bases). V was trimmed by 0 bases and J by 2 bases, leaving 23 bases between them. Germline V gene sequence: CDR1 DFQATT, CDR2 SNEGSKA (reference sequence). The CDR3 sequence is 18 residues long. The CDR3 DNA reads as TGCAGTGCTAGAGATCCTCGGCCCAGGGGTATAAGGACCTACGAGCAGTACTTC. It codes for CSARDPRPRGIRTYEQYF.

This clonotype was found many times. The rearrangement joins TRBV7-2 to TRBJ2-3; TRBD2 matches at 8 bases. This CDR3 spans 15 amino acids. The V gene end was trimmed by 5 bases and the J gene end by 2 bases; junction bases not matched to a gene: 6. Germline assignment: CDR1 SGHTA and CDR2 FQGNSA. CDR3 in amino acids: CASSPGLANTDTQYF. DNA for the CDR3: TGTGCCAGCAGCCCCGGACTAGCTAACACAGATACGCAGTATTTT.

This clonotype appeared many times. The chain couples TRBV18 to TRBJ1-5; D may be TRBD1 (6 bases). This CDR3 has 15 amino acids. CDR1 is KGHSH, CDR2 LQKENI, per germline. Trimming removed 3 bases from V and 6 bases from J, with 15 bases in between. The CDR3 bases are TGTGCCAGCTCACCTACGACGGGGGCGAGTCAGCCCCAGCATTTT. Translation gives CASSPTTGASQPQHF. Based on the CDR3 plus reference TRBV18 and TRBJ1-5, the full variable domain is NAGVMQNPRHLVRRRGQEARLRCSPMKGHSHVYWYRQLPEEGLKFMVYLQKENIIDESGMPKERFSAEFPKEGPSILRIQQVVRGDSAAYFCASSPTTGASQPQHFGDGTRLSIL.

In its sample, this clonotype was seen many times. The chain links TRBV20-1 to TRBJ2-1; 8 nucleotides align to TRBD2. This CDR3 comprises 13 residues. The germline gives CDR1 DFQATT, CDR2 SNEGSKA (reference sequence). The V and J ends lost 8 bases and 5 bases, in that order; junction bases with no gene match: 8. As DNA, the CDR3 is TGCAGTTTTACCGGGACTAGAGACAATGAGCAGTTCTTC. Residues: CSFTGTRDNEQFF.

This clonotype was picked up many times. This chain connects TRBV18 to TRBJ1-5; weak D call: TRBD1 (6 bases). Germline-derived CDR1 and CDR2 are KGHSH and LQKENI. The CDR3 totals 15 residues. Trimming pared 3 bases from V and 10 bases from J, leaving 19 bases between. CDR3 sequence reads: CASSPLGQWAIPQHF. In DNA form, the CDR3 reads TGTGCCAGCTCACCCCTAGGACAGTGGGCAATTCCCCAGCATTTT.

Worth noting for this clonotype: A much larger clonotype is one base distant, so this may be a read error. This chain connects TRBV18 to TRBJ1-1; D is unresolved. Germline V lookup: CDR1 KGHSH, CDR2 LQKENI. CDR3 length: 15 amino acids. For the CDR3, the DNA is TGTGCCAGCCCACCGCGATCTGGGGTGAACACTGAAGCTTTCTTT. Residues: CASPPRSGVNTEAFF.

V gene TRBV24-1 combines with J gene TRBJ2-1; no clear D. With 3 bases removed from V and 5 bases from J, the gap between germline ends came to 10 bases. Germline V gene sequence: CDR1 KGHDR, CDR2 SFDVKD. The CDR3 covers 14 residues. CDR3 in amino acids: CATSDPRTNNEQFF. CDR3 nucleotides: TGTGCCACCAGTGATCCCCGCACAAACAATGAGCAGTTCTTC.

This clonotype was picked up many times. This chain uses TRBV18 with TRBJ2-2; no definite D call. Germline lookup yields CDR1 KGHSH and CDR2 LQKENI. V was cut by 0 bases and J by 0 bases, with 8 bases left in between. CDR3 size: 16 residues. CDR3 amino acids: CASSPPRTANTGELFF. CDR3 DNA sequence: TGTGCCAGCTCACCACCTCGCACCGCGAACACCGGGGAGCTGTTTTTT. Drawing the rest from reference TRBV18 and TRBJ2-2, the complete variable domain is NAGVMQNPRHLVRRRGQEARLRCSPMKGHSHVYWYRQLPEEGLKFMVYLQKENIIDESGMPKERFSAEFPKEGPSILRIQQVVRGDSAAYFCASSPPRTANTGELFFGEGSRLTVL.

This chain connects TRBV5-4 to TRBJ2-1; no reliable D call. This CDR3 is built from 15 residues. The germline V gene encodes CDR1 SGHNT and CDR2 YYREEE (reference sequence). Deletions cut 4 bases from V and 1 base from J, with 12 bases between. DNA of the CDR3: TGTGCCAGCAGCCCCAAAGTGCCATCCTACAATGAGCAGTTCTTC. Protein sequence: CASSPKVPSYNEQFF.

This clonotype came up many times. V usage is TRBV5-1 and J usage is TRBJ2-2; D ambiguous. The ends were cut back, 7 bases at V and 0 bases at J, with 13 bases in the middle. The germline CDR1 and CDR2 sequences are SGHRS and YFSETQ. The CDR3 sequence is 15 residues long. This CDR3 is CASYPDGPNTGELFF. DNA of the CDR3: TGCGCCAGCTACCCGGACGGACCGAACACCGGGGAGCTGTTTTTT.